The clone carrying this T cell receptor (beta chain) occurred once. These data belong to a study of blood T cell repertoires in COVID-19. Repertoires were generated with immunoSEQ multiplex PCR, while TCRdb's copy carries only in-frame clones and drops some. Counted here are about 130,000 clones, about four fifths occurring once; the ten biggest clones make up roughly 20%. The CDR3 is 14 amino acids. The germline V gene has CDR1 GTSNPN and CDR2 SVGIG (reference sequence). V was clipped by 3 bases and J by 6 bases, with 14 bases between them. This rearrangement joins TRBV30 to TRBJ2-2; the D gene is possibly TRBD1 (6 bases). Sequences were obtained from peripheral blood. The receptor's source is a man older than 75 with acute or convalescent COVID-19. The CDR3 DNA is TGTGCCTGGAGCGAACAGGGTCCCGCCGGGGAGCTGTTTTTT. Amino acids: CAWSEQGPAGELFF.